This TCR beta chain came from a study of T cells in Graves' hyperthyroidism and ophthalmopathy. A few counts support this clonotype. A much larger clonotype is one base distant, so this may be a read error. Amplification of TCR beta CDR3 regions was performed using RNA transcripts as template. When the TCR CDR3 underwent first-round RT-PCR, the HTBI primer set was used. TCRdb called the multiplex PCR reads again in MiXCR, with one record for every CDR3 protein. Here the sample spans nearly 600,000 distinct CDR3 sequences, approximately 14% being singletons. Sequencing was performed on blood. The receptor comes from a young woman with Graves' hyperthyroidism that later progressed to Graves' ophthalmopathy.

Here the CDR3 DNA reads TGTACCAGCAGCTCACAGAAGGACGGCTACACCTTC. Its translation: CTSSSQKDGYTF. The chain is built from TRBV7-8 and TRBJ1-2, with no clear D. The germline CDR1 and CDR2 sequences are SGHVS and FQNEAQ. This CDR3 is 12 amino acids long.